The entry that follows covers one TCR beta chain sequence. Its antigen is still unknown. The data are from a study of T cell responses to AZD1222 COVID-19 vaccine. Study-level findings and limits: Spike as a whole was targeted by vaccine-associated CD4 TCRs, dominant at 160-218 and 743-854. Most donors were white British and more were female, and clonal diversity was possibly underestimated. Just a handful of AZD1222 recipients tested seropositive at baseline.

Method: immunoSEQ multiplex PCR; TCRdb's copy keeps in-frame clones and lacks some. The sample lists around 200,000 clones, roughly 93% occurring once. V lost 4 bases, J lost 1 base, and 5 bases stayed unmatched. Germline V gene sequence: CDR1 LNHDA, CDR2 SQIVND (reference sequence). The CDR3 sequence is 17 residues long. The receptor's source is an adult in good health. Sequences were derived from peripheral blood, sampled on day 0 of AZD1222 vaccination. This chain connects TRBV19 to TRBJ2-6; 9 bases map to TRBD1. Here the CDR3 reads CASSTTGGRSGANVLTF. DNA of the CDR3: TGTGCCAGTAGTACGACAGGGGGGAGGTCTGGGGCCAACGTCCTGACTTTC.